This TCR beta chain was identified in a study of T cell changes during pregnancy in multiple sclerosis. The assay was immunoSEQ multiplex PCR, and TCRdb's table has in-frame clones only and misses some. Here the sample spans 50,000 to 55,000 clones, about nine tenths being singletons. This CDR3 is 16 amino acids long. Germline CDR1 and CDR2: SGHDN and FVKESK. The J segment lost 3 bases and the V segment lost 1 base, leaving 1 base of the junction unmatched. The TCR originated in a female donor with multiple sclerosis, enrolled in a pregnancy study. The sequences come from CD4+ T cells from peripheral blood mononuclear cells, collected in the third trimester of pregnancy. The genes are TRBV14 and TRBJ2-5, with 14 nucleotides matching TRBD2. In DNA form, the CDR3 reads TGTGCCAGCAGCCAAGGACTAGCGGGGGGGAAAGAGACCCAGTACTTC. This gives the protein CASSQGLAGGKETQYF. The full variable domain, its missing parts supplied by reference TRBV14 and TRBJ2-5, is EAGVTQFPSHSVIEKGQTVTLRCDPISGHDNLYWYRRVMGKEIKFLLHFVKESKQDESGMPNNRFLAERTGGTYSTLKVQPAELEDSGVYFCASSQGLAGGKETQYFGPGTRLLVL.